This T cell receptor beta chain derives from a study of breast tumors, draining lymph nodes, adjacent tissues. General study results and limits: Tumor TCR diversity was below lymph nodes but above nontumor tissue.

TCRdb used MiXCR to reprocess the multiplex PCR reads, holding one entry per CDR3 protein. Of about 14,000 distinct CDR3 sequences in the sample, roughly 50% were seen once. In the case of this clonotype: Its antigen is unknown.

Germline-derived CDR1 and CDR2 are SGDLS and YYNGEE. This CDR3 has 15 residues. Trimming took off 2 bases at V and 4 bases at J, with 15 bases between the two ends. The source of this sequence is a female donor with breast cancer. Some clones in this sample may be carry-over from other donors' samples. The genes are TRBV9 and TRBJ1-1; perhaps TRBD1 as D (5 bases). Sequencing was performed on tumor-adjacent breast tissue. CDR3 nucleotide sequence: TGTGCCAGCAGCGTTTTTCAGGGACGGAGCACTGAAGCTTTCTTT. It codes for CASSVFQGRSTEAFF. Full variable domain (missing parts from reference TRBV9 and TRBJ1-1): DSGVTQTPKHLITATGQRVTLRCSPRSGDLSVYWYQQSLDQGLQFLIQYYNGEERAKGNILERFSAQQFPDLHSELNLSSLELGDSALYFCASSVFQGRSTEAFFGQGTRLTVV.